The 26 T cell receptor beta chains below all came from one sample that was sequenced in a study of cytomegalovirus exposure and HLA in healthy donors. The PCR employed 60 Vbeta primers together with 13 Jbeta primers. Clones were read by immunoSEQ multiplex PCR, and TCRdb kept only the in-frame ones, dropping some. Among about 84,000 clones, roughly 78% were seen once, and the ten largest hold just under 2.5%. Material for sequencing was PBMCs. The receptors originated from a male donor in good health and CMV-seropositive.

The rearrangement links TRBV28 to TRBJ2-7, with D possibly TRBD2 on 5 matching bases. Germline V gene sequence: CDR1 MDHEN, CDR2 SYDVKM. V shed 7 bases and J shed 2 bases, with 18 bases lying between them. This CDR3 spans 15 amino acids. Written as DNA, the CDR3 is TGTGCCAGCACCCCTTCCATGGCCGGGGCCTACGAGCAGTACTTC. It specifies CASTPSMAGAYEQYF.

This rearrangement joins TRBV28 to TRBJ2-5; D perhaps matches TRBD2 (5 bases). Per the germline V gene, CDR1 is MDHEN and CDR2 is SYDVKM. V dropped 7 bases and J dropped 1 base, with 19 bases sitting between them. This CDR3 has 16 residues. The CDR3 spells CASTSRLAGPQETQYF. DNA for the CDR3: TGTGCCAGCACCTCCCGCCTAGCCGGGCCCCAAGAGACCCAGTACTTC.

CDR3 residues: CASSQGGFETQYF. The CDR3 DNA sequence: TGCGCCAGCAGCCAGGGAGGGTTCGAGACCCAGTACTTC. V and J are TRBV4-1 and TRBJ2-5, with 7 bases aligning to TRBD2. With V trimmed by 3 bases and J by 5 bases, 3 bases remained unmatched. CDR3 length: 13 residues. CDR1 MGHRA and CDR2 YSYEKL come from the germline V gene.

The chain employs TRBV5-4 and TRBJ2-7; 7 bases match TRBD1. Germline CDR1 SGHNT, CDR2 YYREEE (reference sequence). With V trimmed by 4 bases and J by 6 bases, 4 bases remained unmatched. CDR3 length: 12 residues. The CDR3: CASSTDRAEQYF. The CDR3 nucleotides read TGTGCCAGCAGCACAGACAGGGCCGAGCAGTACTTC.

The CDR3 nucleotides are TGCGCCAGCAGCAGGGAGGGCCGCTCCTACGAGCAGTACTTC. Translated: CASSREGRSYEQYF. The chain recombines TRBV5-1 with TRBJ2-7; TRBD2 matches 7 bases. Trimming at V came to 4 bases and at J to 0 bases, leaving 4 bases not matched to a gene. The V gene's germline CDR1 is SGHRS and CDR2 YFSETQ. This CDR3 comprises 14 residues.

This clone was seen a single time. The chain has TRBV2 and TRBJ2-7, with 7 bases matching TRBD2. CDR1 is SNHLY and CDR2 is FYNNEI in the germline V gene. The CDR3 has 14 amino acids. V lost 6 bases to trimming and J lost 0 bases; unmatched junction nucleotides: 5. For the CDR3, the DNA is TGTGCCAGCAGGGACGCTAGCGGCTCCTACGAGCAGTACTTC. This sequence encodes CASRDASGSYEQYF.

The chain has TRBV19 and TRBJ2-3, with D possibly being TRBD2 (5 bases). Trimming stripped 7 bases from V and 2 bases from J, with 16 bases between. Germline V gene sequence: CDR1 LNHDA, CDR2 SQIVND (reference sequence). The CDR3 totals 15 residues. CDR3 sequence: CASKVRGVLTDTQYF. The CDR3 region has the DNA TGTGCCAGTAAAGTTCGGGGAGTACTCACAGATACGCAGTATTTT.

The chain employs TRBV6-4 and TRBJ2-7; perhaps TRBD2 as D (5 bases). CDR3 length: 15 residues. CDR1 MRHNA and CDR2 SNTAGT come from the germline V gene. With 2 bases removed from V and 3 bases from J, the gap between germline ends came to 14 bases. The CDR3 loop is CASSDPNRRDYEQYF. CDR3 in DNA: TGTGCCAGCAGTGACCCGAATAGACGGGACTACGAGCAGTACTTC.

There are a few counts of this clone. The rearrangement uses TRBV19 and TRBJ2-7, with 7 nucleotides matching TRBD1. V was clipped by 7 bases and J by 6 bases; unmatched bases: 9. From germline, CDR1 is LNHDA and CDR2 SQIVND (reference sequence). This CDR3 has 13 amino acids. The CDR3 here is CASTDRDRAEQYF. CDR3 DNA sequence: TGTGCCAGTACAGACCGCGACAGGGCCGAGCAGTACTTC.

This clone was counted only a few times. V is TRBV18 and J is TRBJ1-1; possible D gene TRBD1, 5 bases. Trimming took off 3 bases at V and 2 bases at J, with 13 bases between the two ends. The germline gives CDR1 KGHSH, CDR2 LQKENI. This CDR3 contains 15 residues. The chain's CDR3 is CASSPTKQVNTEAFF. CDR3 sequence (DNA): TGTGCCAGCTCACCCACAAAACAGGTAAACACTGAAGCTTTCTTT.

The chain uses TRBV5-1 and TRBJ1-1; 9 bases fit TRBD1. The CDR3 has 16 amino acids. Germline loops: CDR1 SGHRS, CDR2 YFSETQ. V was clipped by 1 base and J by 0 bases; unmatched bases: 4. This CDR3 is CASSLTGTGMNTEAFF. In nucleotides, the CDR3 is TGCGCCAGCAGCTTGACCGGGACAGGGATGAACACTGAAGCTTTCTTT.

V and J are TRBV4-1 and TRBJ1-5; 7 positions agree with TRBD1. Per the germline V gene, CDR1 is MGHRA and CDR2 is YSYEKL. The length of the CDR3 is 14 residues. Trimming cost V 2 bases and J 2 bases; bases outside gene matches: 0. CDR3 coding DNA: TGCGCCAGCAGCCAAACAGGGGGCAATCAGCCCCAGCATTTT. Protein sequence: CASSQTGGNQPQHF.

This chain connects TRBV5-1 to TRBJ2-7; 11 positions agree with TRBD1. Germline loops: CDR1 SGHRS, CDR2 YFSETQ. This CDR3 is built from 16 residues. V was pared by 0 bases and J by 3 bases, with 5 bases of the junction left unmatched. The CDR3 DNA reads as TGCGCCAGCAGCTTGGGTTGGGGACAGGGGGTCTACGAGCAGTACTTC. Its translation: CASSLGWGQGVYEQYF.

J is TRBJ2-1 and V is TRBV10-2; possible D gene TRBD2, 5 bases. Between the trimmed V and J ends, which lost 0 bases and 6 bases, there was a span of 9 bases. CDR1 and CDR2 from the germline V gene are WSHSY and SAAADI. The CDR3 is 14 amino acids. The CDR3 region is CASSESRAVNEQFF. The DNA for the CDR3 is TGCGCCAGCAGTGAGTCGAGGGCGGTCAATGAGCAGTTCTTC.

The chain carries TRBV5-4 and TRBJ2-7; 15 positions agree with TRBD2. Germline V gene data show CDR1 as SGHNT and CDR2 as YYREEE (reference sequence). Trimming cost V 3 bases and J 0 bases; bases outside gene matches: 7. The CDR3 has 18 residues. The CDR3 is CASSSPGLAGGRSYEQYF. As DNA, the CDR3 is TGTGCCAGCAGCTCACCGGGACTAGCGGGAGGCCGCTCCTACGAGCAGTACTTC.

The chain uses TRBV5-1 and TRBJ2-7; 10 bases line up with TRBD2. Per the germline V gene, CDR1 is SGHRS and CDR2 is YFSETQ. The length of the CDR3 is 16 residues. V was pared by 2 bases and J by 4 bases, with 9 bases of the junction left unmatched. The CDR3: CASSLGSSGSNYEQYF. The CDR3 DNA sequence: TGCGCCAGCAGCTTAGGTTCTAGCGGGAGTAATTACGAGCAGTACTTC.

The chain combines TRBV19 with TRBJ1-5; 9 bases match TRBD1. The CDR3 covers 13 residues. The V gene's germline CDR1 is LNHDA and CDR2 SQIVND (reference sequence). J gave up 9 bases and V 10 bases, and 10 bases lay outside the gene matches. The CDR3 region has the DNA TGTGCCACCACGGGACAGGGCTTTTCGCCCCAGCATTTT. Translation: CATTGQGFSPQHF.

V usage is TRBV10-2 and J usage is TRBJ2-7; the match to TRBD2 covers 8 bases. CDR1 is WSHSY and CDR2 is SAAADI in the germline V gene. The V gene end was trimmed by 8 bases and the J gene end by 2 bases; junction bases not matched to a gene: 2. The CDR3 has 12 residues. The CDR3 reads CASGLAAYEQYF. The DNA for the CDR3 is TGCGCCAGCGGACTAGCCGCCTACGAGCAGTACTTC.

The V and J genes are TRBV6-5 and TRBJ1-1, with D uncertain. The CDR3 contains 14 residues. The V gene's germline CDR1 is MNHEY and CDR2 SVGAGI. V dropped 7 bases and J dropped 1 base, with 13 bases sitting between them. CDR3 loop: CASNLGLKNTEAFF. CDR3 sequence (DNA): TGTGCCAGCAACCTTGGACTCAAGAACACTGAAGCTTTCTTT.

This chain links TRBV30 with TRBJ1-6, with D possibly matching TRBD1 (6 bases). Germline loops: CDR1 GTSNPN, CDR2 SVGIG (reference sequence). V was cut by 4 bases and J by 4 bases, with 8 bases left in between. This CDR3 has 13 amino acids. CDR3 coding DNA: TGTGCCTGGACAGGGGAGTATAATTCACCCCTCCACTTT. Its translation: CAWTGEYNSPLHF.

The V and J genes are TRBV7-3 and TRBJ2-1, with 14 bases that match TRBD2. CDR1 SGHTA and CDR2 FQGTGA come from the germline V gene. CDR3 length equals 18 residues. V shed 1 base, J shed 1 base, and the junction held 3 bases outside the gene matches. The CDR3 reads CASSLKGTSGRSYNEQFF. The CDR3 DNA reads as TGTGCCAGCAGCTTAAAGGGGACTAGCGGGAGATCCTACAATGAGCAGTTCTTC.

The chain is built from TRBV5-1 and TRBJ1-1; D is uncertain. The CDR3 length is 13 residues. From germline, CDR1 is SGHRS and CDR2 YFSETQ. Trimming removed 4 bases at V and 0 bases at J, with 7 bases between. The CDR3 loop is CASSRELNTEAFF. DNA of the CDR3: TGCGCCAGCAGCAGAGAGTTGAACACTGAAGCTTTCTTT. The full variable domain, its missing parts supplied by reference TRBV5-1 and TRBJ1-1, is KAGVTQTPRYLIKTRGQQVTLSCSPISGHRSVSWYQQTPGQGLQFLFEYFSETQRNKGNFPGRFSGRQFSNSRSEMNVSTLELGDSALYLCASSRELNTEAFFGQGTRLTVV.

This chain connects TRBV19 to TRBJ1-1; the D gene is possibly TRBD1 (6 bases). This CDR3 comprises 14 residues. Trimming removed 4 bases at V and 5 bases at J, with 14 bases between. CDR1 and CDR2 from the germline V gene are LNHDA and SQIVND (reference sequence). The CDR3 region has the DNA TGTGCCAGTAGTAATCAGGGGATCTGGACTGAAGCTTTCTTT. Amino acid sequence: CASSNQGIWTEAFF.

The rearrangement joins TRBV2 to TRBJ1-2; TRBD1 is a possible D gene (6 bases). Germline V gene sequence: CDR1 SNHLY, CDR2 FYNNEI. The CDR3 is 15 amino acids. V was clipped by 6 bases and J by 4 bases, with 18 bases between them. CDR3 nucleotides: TGTGCCAGCAGGGAAAGACAGGCCGGCCGCTATGGCTACACCTTC. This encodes CASRERQAGRYGYTF.

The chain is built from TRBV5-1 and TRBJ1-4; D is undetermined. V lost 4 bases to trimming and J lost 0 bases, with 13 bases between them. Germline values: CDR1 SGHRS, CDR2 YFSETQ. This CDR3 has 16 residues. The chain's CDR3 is CASSVSGLATNEKLFF. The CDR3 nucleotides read TGCGCCAGCAGCGTTTCTGGGCTGGCAACTAATGAAAAACTGTTTTTT.

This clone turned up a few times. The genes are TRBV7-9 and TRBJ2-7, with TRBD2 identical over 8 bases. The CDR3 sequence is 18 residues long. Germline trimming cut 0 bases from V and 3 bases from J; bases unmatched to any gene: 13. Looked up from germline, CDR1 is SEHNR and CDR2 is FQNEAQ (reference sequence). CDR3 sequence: CASSLAPAGGPVYYEQYF. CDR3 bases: TGTGCCAGCAGCTTAGCCCCCGCGGGAGGACCGGTCTACTACGAGCAGTACTTC.